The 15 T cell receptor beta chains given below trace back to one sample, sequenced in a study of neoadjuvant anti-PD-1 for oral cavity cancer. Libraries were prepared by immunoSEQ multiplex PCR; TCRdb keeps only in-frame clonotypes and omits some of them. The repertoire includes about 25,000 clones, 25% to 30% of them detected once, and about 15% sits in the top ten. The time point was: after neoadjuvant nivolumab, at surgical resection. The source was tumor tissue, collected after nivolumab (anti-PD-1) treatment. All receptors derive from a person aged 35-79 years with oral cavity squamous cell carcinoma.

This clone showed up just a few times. Written as DNA, the CDR3 is TGCAGCGGCGACCGAGGGGTAGGCTATGGCTACACCTTC. This sequence encodes CSGDRGVGYGYTF. The rearrangement links TRBV29-1 to TRBJ1-2; possibly TRBD1 for D (5 bases). The CDR3 totals 13 residues. V was trimmed by 7 bases and J by 4 bases, leaving 16 bases between them. Germline V gene lookup returns CDR1 SQVTM and CDR2 ANQGSEA.

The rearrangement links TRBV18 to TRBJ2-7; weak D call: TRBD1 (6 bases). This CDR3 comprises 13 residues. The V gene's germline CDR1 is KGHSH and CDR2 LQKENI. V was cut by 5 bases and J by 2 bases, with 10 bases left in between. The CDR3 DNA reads TGTGCCAGCTCAGCAGGGGTGGCCTACGAGCAGTACTTC. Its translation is CASSAGVAYEQYF.

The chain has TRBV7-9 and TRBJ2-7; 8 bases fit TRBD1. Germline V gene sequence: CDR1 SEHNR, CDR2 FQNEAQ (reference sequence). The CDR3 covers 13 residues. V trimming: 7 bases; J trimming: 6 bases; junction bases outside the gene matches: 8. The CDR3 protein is CASTPGGAGEQYF. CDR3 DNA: TGTGCCAGCACCCCAGGGGGCGCGGGCGAGCAGTACTTC.

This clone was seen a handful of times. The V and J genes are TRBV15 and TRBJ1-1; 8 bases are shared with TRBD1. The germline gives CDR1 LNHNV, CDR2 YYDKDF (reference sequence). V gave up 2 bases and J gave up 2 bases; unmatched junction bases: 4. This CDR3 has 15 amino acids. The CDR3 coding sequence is TGTGCCACCAGCAGACCCGGGACAGGTAACACTGAAGCTTTCTTT. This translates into CATSRPGTGNTEAFF.

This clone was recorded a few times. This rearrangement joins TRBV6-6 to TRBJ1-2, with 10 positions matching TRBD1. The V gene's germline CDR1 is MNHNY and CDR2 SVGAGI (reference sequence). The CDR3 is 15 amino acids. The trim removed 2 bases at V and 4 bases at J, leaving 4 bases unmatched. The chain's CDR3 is CASSYPGQGVYGYTF. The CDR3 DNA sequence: TGTGCCAGCAGTTACCCCGGACAGGGGGTCTATGGCTACACCTTC.

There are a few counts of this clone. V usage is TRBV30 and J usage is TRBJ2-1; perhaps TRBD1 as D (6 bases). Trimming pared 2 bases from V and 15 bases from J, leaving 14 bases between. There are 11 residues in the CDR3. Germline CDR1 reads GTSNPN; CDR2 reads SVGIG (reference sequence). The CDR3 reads CAWSRRGQTFF. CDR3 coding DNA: TGTGCCTGGAGTAGACGAGGACAGACGTTCTTC.

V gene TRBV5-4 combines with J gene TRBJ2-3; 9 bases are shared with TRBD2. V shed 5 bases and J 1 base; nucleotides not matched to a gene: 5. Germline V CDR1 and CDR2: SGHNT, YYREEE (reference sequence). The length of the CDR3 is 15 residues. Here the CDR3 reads CASRRAGGGTDTQYF. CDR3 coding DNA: TGTGCCAGCAGGCGAGCGGGAGGAGGCACAGATACGCAGTATTTT.

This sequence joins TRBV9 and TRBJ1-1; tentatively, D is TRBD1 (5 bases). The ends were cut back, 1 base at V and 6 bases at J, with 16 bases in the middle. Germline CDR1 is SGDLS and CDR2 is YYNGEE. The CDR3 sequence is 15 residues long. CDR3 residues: CASSVTLEGQAEAFF. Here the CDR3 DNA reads TGTGCCAGCAGCGTAACTTTGGAGGGGCAGGCTGAAGCTTTCTTT. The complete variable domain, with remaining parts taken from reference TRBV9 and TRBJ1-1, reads DSGVTQTPKHLITATGQRVTLRCSPRSGDLSVYWYQQSLDQGLQFLIQYYNGEERAKGNILERFSAQQFPDLHSELNLSSLELGDSALYFCASSVTLEGQAEAFFGQGTRLTVV.

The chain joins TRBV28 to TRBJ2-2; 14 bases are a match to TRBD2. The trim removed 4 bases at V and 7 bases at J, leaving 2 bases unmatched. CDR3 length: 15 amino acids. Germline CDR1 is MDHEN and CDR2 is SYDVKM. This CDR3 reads CASSSGLAGGGELFF. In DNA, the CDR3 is TGTGCCAGCAGTTCCGGACTAGCGGGAGGCGGGGAGCTGTTTTTT.

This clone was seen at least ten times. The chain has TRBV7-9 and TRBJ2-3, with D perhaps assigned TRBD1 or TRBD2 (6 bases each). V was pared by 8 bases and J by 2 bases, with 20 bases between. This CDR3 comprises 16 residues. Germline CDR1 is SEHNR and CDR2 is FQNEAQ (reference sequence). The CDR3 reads CASGREGGLLTDTQYF. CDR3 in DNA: TGTGCCAGCGGTCGAGAGGGGGGCCTCCTCACAGATACGCAGTATTTT.

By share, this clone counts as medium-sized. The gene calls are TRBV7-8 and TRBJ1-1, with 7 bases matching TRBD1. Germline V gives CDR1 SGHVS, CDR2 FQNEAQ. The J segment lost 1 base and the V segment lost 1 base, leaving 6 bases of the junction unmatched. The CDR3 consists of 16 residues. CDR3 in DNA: TGTGCCAGCAGCTTAGGAGTGGCAGGGGGGAACACTGAAGCTTTCTTT. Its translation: CASSLGVAGGNTEAFF.

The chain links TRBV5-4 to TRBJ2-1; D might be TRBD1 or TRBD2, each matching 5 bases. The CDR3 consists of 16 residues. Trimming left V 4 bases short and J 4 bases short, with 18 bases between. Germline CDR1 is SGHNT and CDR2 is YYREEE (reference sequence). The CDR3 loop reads CASSQEVGALYNEQFF. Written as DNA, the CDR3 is TGTGCCAGCAGCCAAGAGGTCGGGGCTTTATACAATGAGCAGTTCTTC.

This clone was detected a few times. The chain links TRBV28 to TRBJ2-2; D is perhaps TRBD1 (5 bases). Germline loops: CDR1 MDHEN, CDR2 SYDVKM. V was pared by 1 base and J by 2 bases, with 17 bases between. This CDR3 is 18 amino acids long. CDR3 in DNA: TGTGCCAGCAGTTTATCGGGTCGAGGAAGGGGTAACACCGGGGAGCTGTTTTTT. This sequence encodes CASSLSGRGRGNTGELFF.

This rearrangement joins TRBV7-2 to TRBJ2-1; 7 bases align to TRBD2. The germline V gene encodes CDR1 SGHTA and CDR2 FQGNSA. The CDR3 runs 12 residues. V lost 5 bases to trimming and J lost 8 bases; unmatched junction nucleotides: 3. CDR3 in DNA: TGTGCCAGCAGCGGGAGGGGTCATGAGCAGTTCTTC. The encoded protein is CASSGRGHEQFF. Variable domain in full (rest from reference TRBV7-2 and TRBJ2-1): GAGVSQSPSNKVTEKGKDVELRCDPISGHTALYWYRQSLGQGLEFLIYFQGNSAPDKSGLPSDRFSAERTGGSVSTLTIQRTQQEDSAVYLCASSGRGHEQFFGPGTRLTVL.

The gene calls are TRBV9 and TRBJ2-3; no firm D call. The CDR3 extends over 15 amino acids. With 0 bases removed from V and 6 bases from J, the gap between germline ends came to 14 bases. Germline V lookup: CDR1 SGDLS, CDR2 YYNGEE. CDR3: CASSVDSSFGDTQYF. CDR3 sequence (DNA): TGTGCCAGCAGCGTAGACAGTTCTTTCGGGGATACGCAGTATTTT.